These 13 T cell receptor beta chains originate from one sample sequenced in a study of blood T cell repertoires in COVID-19. The assay was immunoSEQ multiplex PCR, and TCRdb's table has in-frame clones only and misses some. The sample has roughly 110,000 clones; 80% to 90% are singletons. Material for sequencing was peripheral blood. These receptors were taken from a man between 35 and 55 years old with acute or convalescent COVID-19.

The chain links TRBV6-5 to TRBJ2-7; 8 bases agree with TRBD2. Germline CDR1 and CDR2: MNHEY and SVGAGI. Germline trimming cut 4 bases from V and 7 bases from J; bases unmatched to any gene: 0. The CDR3 extends over 11 amino acids. The CDR3, as DNA: TGTGCCAGCAGTTCGGGAGGGGAGCAGTACTTC. Translation: CASSSGGEQYF.

The chain carries TRBV10-3 and TRBJ2-2, with 7 bases that match TRBD2. CDR1 is ENHRY, CDR2 SYGVKD, per germline. Germline trimming cut 2 bases from V and 4 bases from J; bases unmatched to any gene: 4. This CDR3 region has 15 residues. The CDR3 region has the DNA TGTGCCATCAGTGAGCAGGGCGGGGGCACCGGGGAGCTGTTTTTT. Translating gives CAISEQGGGTGELFF.

The CDR3 spells CASTSGGVAKNIQYF. The CDR3 DNA sequence: TGTGCTTCTACTAGCGGGGGGGTAGCCAAAAACATTCAGTACTTC. The chain recombines TRBV7-8 with TRBJ2-4; 13 positions agree with TRBD2. Germline CDR1 reads SGHVS; CDR2 reads FQNEAQ. The CDR3 has 15 amino acids.

This clone was found a few times. DNA of the CDR3: TGTGCCATCCTGGCAAACAGGAACCCCTTGGGCTACACCTTC. Translating it yields CAILANRNPLGYTF. V and J are TRBV7-9 and TRBJ1-2; tentatively, D is TRBD1 (5 bases). The CDR3 is made up of 14 amino acids. The V gene's germline CDR1 is SEHNR and CDR2 FQNEAQ (reference sequence). Trimming took off 10 bases at V and 8 bases at J, with 23 bases between the two ends.

A single count supports this clone. This chain uses TRBV29-1 with TRBJ2-2; TRBD2 might be the D (6 bases). Germline loops: CDR1 SQVTM, CDR2 ANQGSEA. The CDR3 totals 11 residues. Trimming took off 4 bases at V and 8 bases at J, with 8 bases between the two ends. Here the CDR3 reads CSVGDWGELFF. The CDR3 region has the DNA TGCAGCGTTGGGGACTGGGGGGAGCTGTTTTTT.

The chain employs TRBV6-5 and TRBJ2-5, with D possibly being TRBD2 (6 bases). The CDR3 consists of 15 residues. CDR1 is MNHEY, CDR2 SVGAGI, per germline. With 0 bases removed from V and 1 base from J, the gap between germline ends came to 9 bases. The CDR3 DNA is TGTGCCAGCAGTTACTCGAAGCGGGCCCAAGAGACCCAGTACTTC. Encoded protein: CASSYSKRAQETQYF.

This chain uses TRBV6-5 with TRBJ2-7; 10 nucleotides agree with TRBD2. The germline CDR1 and CDR2 sequences are MNHEY and SVGAGI. The CDR3 is made up of 14 amino acids. The J segment lost 1 base and the V segment lost 6 bases, leaving 3 bases of the junction unmatched. The CDR3 here is CASRRLAGSYEQYF. CDR3 nucleotide sequence: TGTGCCAGCAGGAGACTAGCGGGTTCCTACGAGCAGTACTTC.

This sequence joins TRBV18 and TRBJ2-1; no definite D call. The V end lost 5 bases, the J end lost 2 bases, and 7 bases lay between the germline ends. This CDR3 spans 13 amino acids. Germline CDR1 KGHSH, CDR2 LQKENI. The CDR3 loop reads CASSNQAYNEQFF. The CDR3 DNA follows: TGTGCCAGCTCAAACCAGGCCTACAATGAGCAGTTCTTC.

The V call is TRBV7-9, the J call TRBJ2-3, with 12 bases identical to TRBD2. The CDR3 is made up of 16 amino acids. V lost 5 bases and J lost 1; bases outside the gene matches: 4. Germline V gene sequence: CDR1 SEHNR, CDR2 FQNEAQ (reference sequence). CDR3 amino acids: CASSPRLAGGTDTQYF. Written as DNA, the CDR3 is TGTGCCAGCAGCCCGAGACTAGCGGGGGGCACAGATACGCAGTATTTT.

The V and J genes are TRBV6-1 and TRBJ1-5; D is ambiguous. From germline, CDR1 is MNHNS and CDR2 SASEGT. This CDR3 has 14 residues. The V gene lost 0 bases and the J gene lost 6 bases, with 9 bases spanning the gap. The CDR3 protein is CASSEAGRGQPQHF. CDR3 nucleotides: TGTGCCAGCAGTGAAGCAGGGAGAGGTCAGCCCCAGCATTTT.

This chain joins TRBV9 and TRBJ1-1, with D possibly matching TRBD1 (5 bases). V lost 6 bases to trimming and J lost 4 bases, with 16 bases between them. Germline V gene lookup returns CDR1 SGDLS and CDR2 YYNGEE. This CDR3 has 14 amino acids. CDR3 nucleotide sequence: TGTGCCAGCACCATGGGAGGGGCGAGCACTGAAGCTTTCTTT. It codes for CASTMGGASTEAFF.

The CDR3 loop is CASSLGGQKGEKLFF. The CDR3 DNA sequence: TGTGCCAGCAGCTTAGGCGGACAGAAGGGTGAAAAACTGTTTTTT. The genes are TRBV7-9 and TRBJ1-4; D might be TRBD1 (6 bases). The germline gives CDR1 SEHNR, CDR2 FQNEAQ (reference sequence). CDR3 length: 15 residues. Trimming pared 1 base from V and 7 bases from J, leaving 13 bases between.

This chain connects TRBV20-1 to TRBJ1-6, with a tentative D call TRBD1 (6 bases). The CDR3 extends over 15 amino acids. The germline V and J ends were trimmed by 3 bases and 4 bases, with 13 bases remaining between them. From germline, CDR1 is DFQATT and CDR2 SNEGSKA (reference sequence). CDR3 coding DNA: TGCAGTGCTAGTACAGGGCTGGGTTATAATTCACCCCTCCACTTT. Its protein product is CSASTGLGYNSPLHF.